This T cell receptor beta chain was sequenced in a study of T cell responses to AZD1222 COVID-19 vaccine. Here immunoSEQ multiplex PCR was the method, and the copy in TCRdb shows in-frame clones only, minus some. This table holds about 120,000 clones, just under 90% found once. In this sample, this clone turned up a few times. Antigen unknown. Study-wide results and limits: Repertoires were sampled only after the peak T cell response. Clonal diversity may have been underestimated in mostly white British donors.

The CDR3 sequence is 12 residues long. Germline CDR1 and CDR2: KGHSH and LQKENI. V lost 3 bases, J lost 7 bases, and 9 bases lay in between. The genes are TRBV18 and TRBJ1-1, with D uncertain. The clonotype comes from an adult in good health. Sample: peripheral blood, taken on day 0 of AZD1222 vaccination. As DNA, the CDR3 is TGTGCCAGCTCACCGAGATCGGGTGAAGCTTTCTTT. Translating it yields CASSPRSGEAFF.